This T cell receptor beta chain was found in a study of OX40 agonist ivuxolimab in advanced cancers. TCRdb keeps only in-frame clones here, not all; method: immunoSEQ multiplex PCR. The sample records 95,000 to 110,000 clones, roughly 90% being singletons. The clonotype comes from an adult with an advanced solid tumor such as melanoma, head and neck, liver or kidney cancer. The sequences come from CD4+ or CD8+ T cells sorted from blood, collected in a trial of the OX40 agonist ivuxolimab.

The CDR3 DNA follows: TGTGCCAGCAGCCCAAGGTTAATGAACACTGAAGCTTTCTTT. It codes for CASSPRLMNTEAFF. This rearrangement joins TRBV14 to TRBJ1-1; D remains unclear. V shed 4 bases and J shed 0 bases, with 9 bases lying between them. CDR3 length equals 14 residues. The germline gives CDR1 SGHDN, CDR2 FVKESK.